The TCR beta chain described here comes from a study of blood T cell repertoires in COVID-19. Study overall: Material from acute and convalescent COVID-19 was sourced from the United States, Italy and Spain.

In germline, CDR1 is MNHEY, CDR2 SMNVEV (reference sequence). The length of the CDR3 is 14 residues. Trimming cost V 8 bases and J 5 bases; bases outside gene matches: 11. In the authors' methods: Reference gene primer amplification yielded estimated nucleated cell counts. Using immunoSEQ multiplex PCR, the repertoire was profiled, and TCRdb retains in-frame clones only, with some absent. The DNA was the basis for D and trimming; V, J and clone size are from that table. Among about 250,000 clones listed, around 81% were seen once. The sequenced sample was peripheral blood. The chain carries TRBV27 and TRBJ1-1; 7 nucleotides agree with TRBD1. The receptor was derived from a man in his fifties or sixties with active or convalescent COVID-19. Written as DNA, the CDR3 is TGTGCCAGCCACCGGGACAGCGTCCAGACTGAAGCTTTCTTT. As protein: CASHRDSVQTEAFF.